This paragraph covers one TCR beta chain sequence. The entry originates in a study of T cell changes during pregnancy in multiple sclerosis. Sequenced by immunoSEQ multiplex PCR; TCRdb stores in-frame clones only, minus some. This sample has over 45,000 clones, with approximately 92% found just once. The CDR3 totals 13 residues. In germline, CDR1 is SGHRS, CDR2 YFSETQ. V was trimmed by 0 bases and J by 3 bases, leaving 6 bases between them. The clonotype originates from a female donor in good health, enrolled as a control in a pregnancy study. The chain combines TRBV5-1 with TRBJ2-5; tentatively, D is TRBD1 (5 bases). The sample was CD4+ T cells from peripheral blood mononuclear cells, taken in the second trimester of pregnancy. The CDR3 DNA reads as TGCGCCAGCAGCTTGGACAGGAAAGAGACCCAGTACTTC. Translated: CASSLDRKETQYF.